Listed here are 3 T cell receptor beta chains from one sample, sequenced in a study of blood T cell repertoires in COVID-19. This table comes from immunoSEQ multiplex PCR, and its TCRdb copy is limited to in-frame clones, with some not included. The sample contains 60,000 or so clones, roughly 90% of which appear only once. The sequencing sample was made of peripheral blood. The receptors shown here come from a human donor with active COVID-19. The donor label of this sample is uncertain.

The chain uses TRBV18 and TRBJ2-1, with a weak D call TRBD1 (6 bases). Germline assignment: CDR1 KGHSH and CDR2 LQKENI. The CDR3 is made up of 13 amino acids. V was pared by 4 bases and J by 10 bases, with 14 bases between. The CDR3 region is CASSLASDREQFF. The CDR3 nucleotides read TGTGCCAGCTCACTTGCATCGGACAGAGAGCAGTTCTTC.

This sequence joins TRBV7-9 and TRBJ1-2, with D uncertain. Per germline, CDR1 SEHNR and CDR2 FQNEAQ (reference sequence). The CDR3 extends over 14 amino acids. The ends were cut back, 4 bases at V and 4 bases at J, with 13 bases in the middle. The DNA for the CDR3 is TGTGCCAGCAGCTGGGAGGGTTTCGCCTATGGCTACACCTTC. Amino acids: CASSWEGFAYGYTF.

The chain recombines TRBV6-5 with TRBJ2-1; 8 nucleotides match TRBD1. The germline CDR1 and CDR2 sequences are MNHEY and SVGAGI. The CDR3 contains 13 residues. The V and J ends lost 6 bases and 5 bases, in that order; junction bases with no gene match: 3. The CDR3 region is CASRATGDNEQFF. In nucleotides, the CDR3 is TGTGCCAGCAGAGCGACAGGGGACAATGAGCAGTTCTTC.